These T cell receptor beta chains were read from a single sample in a study of blood T cell repertoires in COVID-19. Only in-frame clones appear in the TCRdb table, and some are missing; sequencing was by immunoSEQ multiplex PCR. The sample consists of approximately 120,000 clones, approximately 85% of them appearing once. The material sequenced was peripheral blood. Receptors were obtained from a human donor in a cohort sampled during active COVID-19. The CDR3 runs from the conserved cysteine through the conserved F or W. A D gene is named only where the DNA matches it firmly. Some rows mark clone size as missing; the rest say once, few, many or name a class of expanded clone.

D gene,V gene,clone size,J gene,CDR3 DNA,CDR3 protein
TRBD1,TRBV5-1,.,TRBJ1-3,TGCGCCAGCAGATCGACAGGGGAAGGAAACACCATATATTTT,CASRSTGEGNTIYF
.,TRBV7-2,many,TRBJ2-3,TGTGCCAGCAGCTTTTTAGGGGCGGATACGCAGTATTTT,CASSFLGADTQYF
.,TRBV30,.,TRBJ1-1,TGTGCCTGGAACTTCGCGAAAAAGCTCGAAGCTTTCTTT,CAWNFAKKLEAFF
.,TRBV5-1,.,TRBJ2-7,TGCGCCAGCAGCTTGGCGGCAGGAAAGGACGAGCAGTACTTC,CASSLAAGKDEQYF
TRBD1,TRBV6-5,.,TRBJ1-1,TGTGCCAGCAGGGACAGGGGACGGGGTACTGAAGCTTTCTTT,CASRDRGRGTEAFF
.,TRBV11-3,.,TRBJ1-2,TGTGCCAGCAGCCGAGGGCGCGGGGATTTAAATGGCTACACCTTC,CASSRGRGDLNGYTF
TRBD2,TRBV28,.,TRBJ2-1,TGTGCCAGCAGTTTAGGGCCTGCTAGCGGGAGTTACAATGAGCAGTTCTTC,CASSLGPASGSYNEQFF
.,TRBV29-1,few,TRBJ1-1,TGCAGCGCCGAGGGCCCCAGCTTCAACACTGAAGCTTTCTTT,CSAEGPSFNTEAFF
TRBD1,TRBV2,.,TRBJ1-6,TGTGCCAGCGACAGGGCGGCCTCACCCCTCCACTTT,CASDRAASPLHF
.,TRBV14,.,TRBJ2-1,TGTGCCAGCAGCCAAAAGACAGCTACTTGGAGGGGAGAGCAGTTCTTC,CASSQKTATWRGEQFF
.,TRBV19,.,TRBJ2-1,TGTGCCAGTAGTATAGGAGGTGGAGGGCAGTTCTTC,CASSIGGGGQFF
.,TRBV6-5,.,TRBJ2-3,TGTGCCAGCAGTTACACGATCCAGCGGGCAGATACGCAGTATTTT,CASSYTIQRADTQYF
TRBD2,TRBV7-2,.,TRBJ2-3,TGTGCCAGCAGCCCTCGGACTAGCGAAAATCTAGGGGGGCCAGATACGCAGTATTTT,CASSPRTSENLGGPDTQYF
TRBD1,TRBV19,.,TRBJ1-5,TGTGCCAGTAGTACCCACCAGGGACAGAAATTCAATCAGCCCCAGCATTTT,CASSTHQGQKFNQPQHF
.,TRBV30,.,TRBJ1-1,TGTGCCTGGAGTGTGCCGGGTACTGAAGCTTTCTTT,CAWSVPGTEAFF
.,TRBV4-1,.,TRBJ2-5,TGCGCCAGCAGCCAAGTAGGGACAAGCCAAGAGACCCAGTACTTC,CASSQVGTSQETQYF
.,TRBV27,.,TRBJ1-1,TGTGCCAGCAGTTTATTTCCGGAGGGGTGGTCAAACACTGAAGCTTTCTTT,CASSLFPEGWSNTEAFF
.,TRBV14,.,TRBJ2-1,TGTGCCAGCAACAAAAGAGGCGTAGCAACCTACAATGAGCAGTTCTTC,CASNKRGVATYNEQFF
.,TRBV6-2/TRBV6-3,.,TRBJ1-5,TGTGCCAGCAGTTACCAAGGACTCGCGCAGCCCCAGCATTTT,CASSYQGLAQPQHF
.,TRBV30,.,TRBJ2-5,TGTGCCTGGAGTTCGGACAGCCAAGAGACCCAGTACTTC,CAWSSDSQETQYF
.,TRBV6-1,.,TRBJ1-1,TGTGCCAGCAGTGAGAGGATGATGAACACTGAAGCTTTCTTT,CASSERMMNTEAFF
.,TRBV7-9,.,TRBJ2-2,TGTGCCAGCAGCTTCCTTCCAGGGGACGCCGGGGAGCTGTTTTTT,CASSFLPGDAGELFF
TRBD2,TRBV5-4,.,TRBJ2-5,TGTGCCAGCAGCCCAGGAGGCCTAGCGGACACCGGGACCCAGTACTTC,CASSPGGLADTGTQYF
.,TRBV11-3,.,TRBJ2-5,TGTGCCAGCAGCTTAGGTCAGGGCGCCCAAGAGACCCAGTACTTC,CASSLGQGAQETQYF
.,TRBV13,.,TRBJ2-3,TGTGCCAGCAGCTGGGAGTGGGATACGCAGTATTTT,CASSWEWDTQYF
.,TRBV10-2,.,TRBJ2-3,TGCGCCAGCAAACTTGGGGCAGGGGACGCAGATACGCAGTATTTT,CASKLGAGDADTQYF
.,TRBV27,.,TRBJ1-1,TGTGCCAGCAGGAGGGCGGTCACTGAAGCTTTCTTT,CASRRAVTEAFF
.,TRBV28,.,TRBJ1-4,TGTGCCAGCAGTTCGCTCCTAGGGGAACTGTTTTTT,CASSSLLGELFF
.,TRBV27,.,TRBJ2-7,TGTGCCAGCAGTTGGGGGGGCGCAGGGGCCTACGAGCAGTACTTC,CASSWGGAGAYEQYF
.,TRBV5-4,once,TRBJ2-7,TGTGCCAGCAGCCCAGGATTTTCCTACGAGCAGTACTTC,CASSPGFSYEQYF
.,TRBV5-4,.,TRBJ1-4,TGTGCCAGCAGCTTGGAAAGGCAGGGGTCGGAAAAACTGTTTTTT,CASSLERQGSEKLFF
.,TRBV5-1,.,TRBJ2-1,TGCGCCAGCAGCTTGGCCCCATACAATGAGCAGTTCTTC,CASSLAPYNEQFF
.,TRBV3-1/TRBV3-2,medium-sized,TRBJ1-1,TGTGCCAGCAGCCAACAGGGAACTGTAGCTTTCTTT,CASSQQGTVAFF
.,TRBV5-1,.,TRBJ1-1,TGCGCCAGCAGCTTTAATGTAGGGGACACTGAAGCTTTCTTT,CASSFNVGDTEAFF
TRBD2,TRBV2,once,TRBJ2-2,TGTGCCAGCTTGGTCGGGACTAGGAACACCGGGGAGCTGTTTTTT,CASLVGTRNTGELFF
.,TRBV10-3,.,TRBJ2-7,TGTGCCATCAGTGAGTCGGGCAGGGGCTACGAGCAGTACTTC,CAISESGRGYEQYF
.,TRBV5-6,.,TRBJ2-2,TGTGCCAGCAGCTCTGAGTTACGGGACACCTTTGAGGGTTCCGGGGAGCTGTTTTTT,CASSSELRDTFEGSGELFF
.,TRBV5-6,once,TRBJ2-7,TGTGCCAGCAGCTTACAGGGCTACTACGAGCAGTACTTC,CASSLQGYYEQYF
TRBD2,TRBV18,.,TRBJ2-3,TGTGCCAGCTCTACAGGCGGGGGAACGAGCACAGATACGCAGTATTTT,CASSTGGGTSTDTQYF
TRBD1,TRBV19,few,TRBJ1-2,TGTGCCAGTAGCCCAACAGGGGCCCTTGGCTACACCTTC,CASSPTGALGYTF
TRBD1,TRBV19,.,TRBJ1-2,TGTGCCACTGGACAGGGCGTCCCTAACTATGGCTACACCTTC,CATGQGVPNYGYTF
TRBD2,TRBV3-1/TRBV3-2,few,TRBJ2-2,TGTGCCAGCAGCCGATCCCTAGCGGGAGGGCATACCGGGGAGCTGTTTTTT,CASSRSLAGGHTGELFF
.,TRBV9,.,TRBJ2-3,TGTGCCAGCAGCGTAGATGTGGGGGGTAGAACAGATACGCAGTATTTT,CASSVDVGGRTDTQYF
.,TRBV9,.,TRBJ2-7,TGTGCCAGCAGCGCGGACATTTCCTACGAGCAGTACTTC,CASSADISYEQYF
TRBD1,TRBV7-9,.,TRBJ2-7,TGTGCCAGCAGCTTAGGGGACAGCATTTACGAGCAGTACTTC,CASSLGDSIYEQYF
.,TRBV4-3,few,TRBJ1-1,TGCGCCAGCAGCCAAGATGGGACAAAAGCTTTCTTT,CASSQDGTKAFF
TRBD1,TRBV18,few,TRBJ2-7,TGTGCCAGCTCCCCTGTATGGACAGGGCAAATCTCCTACGAGCAGTACTTC,CASSPVWTGQISYEQYF
.,TRBV5-1,.,TRBJ2-3,TGCGCCAGCAGCGCGGGGGCCCCACCTGCTAGCACAGATACGCAGTATTTT,CASSAGAPPASTDTQYF